This TCR beta chain emerged from a study of T cell repertoires in cytomegalovirus infection. Across the whole study: Epitope selection comprised recently identified HLA-C-restricted CMV epitopes and well-studied HLA-B-restricted CMV epitopes.

This clonotype was seen a handful of times. The antigen is unknown. The J segment lost 0 bases and the V segment lost 7 bases, leaving 5 bases of the junction unmatched. The CDR3 spans 15 residues. Germline values: CDR1 LNHDA, CDR2 SQIVND (reference sequence). TCRdb reprocessed the reads with MiXCR, giving one entry per CDR3 protein. The repertoire includes hundreds of thousands of distinct CDR3 sequences, around 30% of them detected once, and about 18% sits in the top ten. This receptor was obtained from a human donor in good health (CMV status not recorded). Some clones in this sample may be carry-over from other donors' samples. Sequenced here: cultured PBMCs, sampled from culture after CMV antigen stimulation. The V gene is TRBV19, the J gene TRBJ1-3; TRBD1 matches at 8 bases. CDR3 residues: CASNQDRASGNTIYF. Written as DNA, the CDR3 is TGTGCCAGTAACCAGGACAGGGCCTCTGGAAACACCATATATTTT.